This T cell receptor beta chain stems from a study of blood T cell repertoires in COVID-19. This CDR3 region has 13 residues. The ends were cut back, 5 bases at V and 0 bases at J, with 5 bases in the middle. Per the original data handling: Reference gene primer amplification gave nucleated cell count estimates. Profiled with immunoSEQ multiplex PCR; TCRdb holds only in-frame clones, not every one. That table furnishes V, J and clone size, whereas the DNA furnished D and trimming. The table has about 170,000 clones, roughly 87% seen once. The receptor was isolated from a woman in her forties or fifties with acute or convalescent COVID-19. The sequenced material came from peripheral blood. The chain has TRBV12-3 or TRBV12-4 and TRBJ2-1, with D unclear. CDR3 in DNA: TGTGCCAGCAGTGAGCTCTCCTACAATGAGCAGTTCTTC. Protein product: CASSELSYNEQFF.